The following is a TCR beta chain sequence with its context. The source of the sample is a study of blood T cell repertoires in COVID-19. Looking at the study overall: Material from acute and convalescent COVID-19 was sourced from the United States, Italy and Spain. PBMCs, B-cell-depleted T cells, or T cells provided the cDNA or gDNA that made up the material.

Trimming pared 7 bases from V and 4 bases from J, leaving 22 bases between. Germline CDR1 and CDR2: LNHDA and SQIVND (reference sequence). This CDR3 comprises 16 residues. The data were produced by immunoSEQ multiplex PCR, yet TCRdb's version contains in-frame clones alone and is incomplete. The sample includes about 130,000 clones, around 86% of them seen just once. The chain joins TRBV19 to TRBJ1-2; D possibly corresponds to TRBD1 (5 bases). The TCR sequence derives from a man aged 60 to 75 with acute or convalescent COVID-19. The sample was peripheral blood. CDR3 protein: CASTQSGVSQGYGYTF. CDR3 coding DNA: TGTGCCAGTACCCAATCGGGGGTCTCCCAAGGCTATGGCTACACCTTC.